This TCR beta chain was recovered during a study of T cell responses to AZD1222 COVID-19 vaccine. The germline V gene has CDR1 LNHDA and CDR2 SQIVND (reference sequence). CDR3 length equals 17 residues. The ends were cut back, 3 bases at V and 0 bases at J, with 17 bases in the middle. Study-wide points: The donor group comprised mostly white British people and more females; the analysis possibly underestimated clonal diversity.

Notes on this clone: As yet, its antigen is unknown.

TCRdb's table, derived via immunoSEQ multiplex PCR, lists solely in-frame clones and lacks some. Here the sample spans about 78,000 clones, 85% to 90% being singletons. The TCR comes from an adult who received the AZD1222 COVID-19 vaccine. Material: peripheral blood, obtained 28 days after the second AZD1222 dose. The chain recombines TRBV19 with TRBJ1-1, with D possibly matching TRBD1 (5 bases). Here the CDR3 reads CASSIGARFRVNTEAFF. DNA of the CDR3: TGTGCCAGTAGTATCGGGGCGAGGTTCCGGGTGAACACTGAAGCTTTCTTT.